A few counts support the clone carrying this T cell receptor beta chain. Its antigen is unidentified. This entry belongs to a study of blood T cells in healthy people across ages. Germline V lookup: CDR1 SQVTM, CDR2 ANQGSEA. The CDR3 loop spans 14 amino acids. Trimming removed 7 bases from V and 2 bases from J, with 18 bases in between. Study-wide findings and caveats: Observed TCR beta diversity showed a strong correlation with the percentage of naive T cells as measured by flow cytometry. With unsorted PBMCs, a conclusive comparison of naive versus antigen-experienced cells was not possible.

Alongside a J-beta primer mix, a sample-barcoded 5' primer served in a second PCR lasting roughly 6 to 11 cycles. TCRdb reprocessed the 5' RACE reads via MiXCR and lists one record per CDR3 protein. Among over a million distinct CDR3 sequences listed, around 27% were seen once. The same data also contributed to another study, on T cells of mothers and their children. That investigation notes: In the second PCR, M1S primer introduced barcodes and 2-4 random bases.

The source of this sequence is a girl under 10 years old in good health. The gene calls are TRBV29-1 and TRBJ2-7; D is ambiguous. The sample comprised blood. CDR3 loop: CSARTEFPTYEQYF. CDR3 coding DNA: TGCAGCGCTAGAACAGAATTCCCTACCTACGAGCAGTACTTC.